The 21 T cell receptor beta chains below all came from one sample that was sequenced in a study of T cell changes during pregnancy in multiple sclerosis (dated by TCRdb to the late 2010s). Library prep was done by the immunoSEQ multiplex PCR assay. TCRdb obtained this table from immuneACCESS and retained in-frame rearrangements with V and J assigned. These tables miss some clones; where compared with another copy, unresolved V genes account for less than half of the shortfall, and the remainder is unexplained. The sample table shows about 69,000 clones, and 80% to 90% are seen once. The ten largest clones take up about 3% of the sample. The sample in question was peripheral blood, obtained before pregnancy. These TCRs come from a female donor with multiple sclerosis, enrolled in a pregnancy study.

The chain recombines TRBV19 with TRBJ2-7, with D perhaps matching TRBD2 (5 bases). Trimming cost V 4 bases and J 3 bases, with 10 bases left between them. This CDR3 comprises 13 residues. Germline assignment: CDR1 LNHDA and CDR2 SQIVND (reference sequence). CDR3 coding DNA: TGTGCCAGTAGTACTGGCCGGGACTACGAGCAGTACTTC. As protein: CASSTGRDYEQYF.

The chain is built from TRBV6-6 and TRBJ1-2; D may be TRBD1 (5 bases). This CDR3 comprises 16 residues. CDR1 and CDR2 (germline): MNHNY, SVGAGI (reference sequence). Trimming stripped 2 bases from V and 4 bases from J, with 17 bases between. The CDR3 sequence is CASSYGLQETIYGYTF. In DNA form, the CDR3 reads TGTGCCAGCAGTTACGGTCTACAGGAGACCATCTATGGCTACACCTTC.

This clone was recorded a few times. The V call is TRBV5-6, the J call TRBJ1-2; 10 bases fit TRBD1. J gave up 6 bases and V 10 bases, and 12 bases lay outside the gene matches. The germline CDR1 and CDR2 sequences are SGHDT and YYEEEE. CDR3 length: 14 residues. The CDR3: CAGHRQGAFDGYTF. The DNA for the CDR3 is TGTGCCGGACATCGACAGGGGGCGTTCGATGGCTACACCTTC. The full variable domain, rest sourced from reference TRBV5-6 and TRBJ1-2, is DAGVTQSPTHLIKTRGQQVTLRCSPKSGHDTVSWYQQALGQGPQFIFQYYEEEERQRGNFPDRFSGHQFPNYSSELNVNALLLGDSALYLCAGHRQGAFDGYTFGSGTRLTVV.

This chain joins TRBV4-2 and TRBJ1-1, with D perhaps matching TRBD1 (5 bases). V was clipped by 5 bases and J by 12 bases, with 22 bases between them. This CDR3 is 14 amino acids long. CDR1 LGHNA and CDR2 YNFKEQ come from the germline V gene. This chain's CDR3 is CASSGATVSGGTFF. In nucleotides, the CDR3 is TGTGCCAGCAGCGGGGCGACAGTGTCGGGTGGGACTTTCTTT.

The CDR3 protein is CASSLSVATNEKLFF. CDR3 in DNA: TGTGCCAGCAGCTTATCCGTAGCAACTAATGAAAAACTGTTTTTT. The genes are TRBV7-2 and TRBJ1-4; D is unclear. Trimming took 2 bases from V and 0 from J, leaving 7 bases between them. Per germline, CDR1 SGHTA and CDR2 FQGNSA. This CDR3 is 15 amino acids long.

The gene calls are TRBV6-5 and TRBJ1-3; D is ambiguous. Germline V lookup: CDR1 MNHEY, CDR2 SVGAGI. Trimming cost V 0 bases and J 0 bases, with 9 bases left between them. This CDR3 is 16 amino acids long. The CDR3 is CASSYSGGTSGNTIYF. In DNA form, the CDR3 reads TGTGCCAGCAGTTACTCAGGCGGTACCTCTGGAAACACCATATATTTT.

The gene calls are TRBV7-2 and TRBJ1-2; the D is unclear. This CDR3 is built from 12 residues. Trimming shortened V by 3 bases and J by 7 bases, and 9 bases separated the two germline ends. Germline V gene data show CDR1 as SGHTA and CDR2 as FQGNSA. CDR3 bases: TGTGCCAGCAGCTTCGTCGGAGGTGGCTACACCTTC. Translation gives CASSFVGGGYTF.

This clone appeared once. Here the CDR3 DNA reads TGTGCCAGCAGCCCCGGGGTAGCGGGGGTGACAGATACGCAGTATTTT. The encoded protein is CASSPGVAGVTDTQYF. The genes are TRBV7-3 and TRBJ2-3; 9 bases fit TRBD2. The germline V gene has CDR1 SGHTA and CDR2 FQGTGA. The CDR3 has 16 amino acids. The trim removed 5 bases at V and 3 bases at J, leaving 9 bases unmatched.

The chain combines TRBV11-1 with TRBJ2-7, with D tentatively TRBD2 (6 bases). CDR1 is SGHAT and CDR2 is FQDESV in the germline V gene (reference sequence). V dropped 1 base and J dropped 4 bases, with 11 bases sitting between them. This CDR3 comprises 14 residues. CDR3 region: CASSLGMGGYEQYF. CDR3 DNA sequence: TGTGCCAGCAGCTTAGGTATGGGAGGATACGAGCAGTACTTC.

The chain uses TRBV19 and TRBJ1-2; the D gene is possibly TRBD1 (6 bases). The V end lost 10 bases, the J end lost 0 bases, and 15 bases lay between the germline ends. Germline V gives CDR1 LNHDA, CDR2 SQIVND (reference sequence). The CDR3 runs to 14 residues. The CDR3 is CATSRGSANYGYTF. The DNA for the CDR3 is TGTGCCACCTCGAGGGGGAGCGCTAACTATGGCTACACCTTC.

This clone came up many times. The chain has TRBV6-6 and TRBJ2-2, with D tentatively TRBD2 (5 bases). The CDR3 is made up of 14 amino acids. Germline V gene data show CDR1 as MNHNY and CDR2 as SVGAGI (reference sequence). Trimming pared 0 bases from V and 3 bases from J, leaving 5 bases between. The CDR3 spells CASSYSSDTGELFF. In DNA form, the CDR3 reads TGTGCCAGCAGTTACTCTAGCGACACCGGGGAGCTGTTTTTT.

The chain couples TRBV2 to TRBJ2-3, with a weak D call TRBD2 (6 bases). The CDR3 totals 16 residues. In germline, CDR1 is SNHLY, CDR2 FYNNEI. Trimming stripped 0 bases from V and 3 bases from J, with 13 bases between. The CDR3 loop reads CASSEALGGGTDTQYF. CDR3 nucleotides: TGTGCCAGCAGTGAAGCGCTAGGCGGAGGGACAGATACGCAGTATTTT. The whole variable domain, filled in from reference TRBV2 and TRBJ2-3, reads EPEVTQTPSHQVTQMGQEVILRCVPISNHLYFYWYRQILGQKVEFLVSFYNNEISEKSEIFDDQFSVERPDGSNFTLKIRSTKLEDSAMYFCASSEALGGGTDTQYFGPGTRLTVL.

V and J are TRBV7-9 and TRBJ1-4; D might be TRBD1 (6 bases). V was shortened by 5 bases and J by 13 bases, with 14 bases between the two germline ends. The CDR3 has 12 amino acids. The germline gives CDR1 SEHNR, CDR2 FQNEAQ (reference sequence). The CDR3 DNA follows: TGTGCCAGCAGCCATAGCACAGGGTTACTGTTTTTT. Its translation: CASSHSTGLLFF.

This clone was detected only a few times. The rearrangement links TRBV19 to TRBJ1-5; 7 bases line up with TRBD1. From germline, CDR1 is LNHDA and CDR2 SQIVND (reference sequence). V shed 6 bases and J 2 bases; nucleotides not matched to a gene: 4. CDR3 length equals 14 residues. The chain's CDR3 is CASSRTGGNQPQHF. CDR3 DNA sequence: TGTGCCAGTAGCCGAACAGGGGGCAATCAGCCCCAGCATTTT.

The gene calls are TRBV6-1 and TRBJ2-1; tentative D call: TRBD2 (7 bases). Trimming left V 2 bases short and J 4 bases short, with 15 bases between. CDR3 length: 16 residues. The germline V gene encodes CDR1 MNHNS and CDR2 SASEGT. Here the CDR3 reads CASSESRGAPYNEQFF. DNA for the CDR3: TGTGCCAGCAGTGAAAGCCGGGGGGCGCCGTACAATGAGCAGTTCTTC.

V usage is TRBV9 and J usage is TRBJ1-6, with TRBD1 as a possible D gene (5 bases). The V and J ends lost 2 bases and 9 bases respectively, with 12 bases between them. Germline-derived CDR1 and CDR2 are SGDLS and YYNGEE. The CDR3 spans 14 residues. The CDR3, as DNA: TGTGCCAGCAGCGTGGGGGGATTTTTTTCACCCCTCCACTTT. Its translation is CASSVGGFFSPLHF.

The V gene is TRBV25-1, the J gene TRBJ2-1; tentatively, D is TRBD1 (5 bases). The CDR3 covers 14 residues. Per germline, CDR1 MGHDK and CDR2 SYGVNS. The germline V and J ends were trimmed by 6 bases and 2 bases, with 11 bases remaining between them. The CDR3 is CASSRLGAYNEQFF. CDR3 coding DNA: TGTGCCAGCAGCCGCCTAGGGGCCTACAATGAGCAGTTCTTC.

This chain joins TRBV10-3 and TRBJ1-3; maybe TRBD1 (6 bases). Trimming took off 6 bases at V and 0 bases at J, with 12 bases between the two ends. CDR3 length: 15 amino acids. The germline V gene has CDR1 ENHRY and CDR2 SYGVKD. This CDR3 reads CAIRGEGHSGNTIYF. CDR3 DNA: TGTGCCATCAGGGGGGAGGGACACTCTGGAAACACCATATATTTT.

The chain joins TRBV4-2 to TRBJ1-5; TRBD1 agrees at 9 bases. The trim removed 4 bases at V and 6 bases at J, leaving 10 bases unmatched. CDR1 and CDR2 (germline): LGHNA, YNFKEQ. This CDR3 is built from 16 residues. CDR3 in DNA: TGTGCCAGCAGCCTCGGGACCGGACAGGGGTTTCAGCCCCAGCATTTT. As protein: CASSLGTGQGFQPQHF.

A few counts support this clone. The V call is TRBV5-8, the J call TRBJ1-2; no clear D. Trimming stripped 4 bases from V and 4 bases from J, with 11 bases between. Per germline, CDR1 SGHTS and CDR2 YDEGEE. The CDR3 contains 13 residues. CDR3: CASSPGLTYGYTF. In DNA form, the CDR3 reads TGTGCCAGCAGCCCAGGACTGACCTATGGCTACACCTTC.

J is TRBJ1-2 and V is TRBV29-1; a weak D match, TRBD1 (6 bases). V was clipped by 7 bases and J by 2 bases, with 17 bases between them. Germline assignment: CDR1 SQVTM and CDR2 ANQGSEA. The CDR3 contains 14 residues. The DNA for the CDR3 is TGCAGCGCCTCTTACGGCGGGGGCAACTATGGCTACACCTTC. Protein: CSASYGGGNYGYTF.